This entry lists 25 T cell receptor beta chains sequenced from one sample in a study of cytomegalovirus exposure and HLA in healthy donors. The PCR made use of 60 Vbeta and 13 Jbeta primers. Assay used: immunoSEQ multiplex PCR; TCRdb lists only in-frame clones, some missing. The sample carries roughly 140,000 clones, around 77% recorded once. Input material: PBMCs. The receptors were gathered from a woman between 35 and 50 years old in good health and CMV-seropositive.

The V and J genes are TRBV5-3 and TRBJ2-7; the D gene is possibly TRBD1 (5 bases). TRBV5-3 is identified as an open reading frame with a role that is uncertain. Trimming removed 4 bases at V and 5 bases at J, with 22 bases between. This CDR3 spans 16 amino acids. CDR3 region: CARSPRVRTSKDEQYF. CDR3 nucleotide sequence: TGTGCCAGAAGCCCAAGAGTCAGGACATCGAAGGACGAGCAGTACTTC.

V is TRBV5-1 and J is TRBJ2-5, with TRBD2 matching 9 bases. The J call may be incorrect, as the DNA end agrees better with TRBJ2-7. Germline V gives CDR1 SGHRS, CDR2 YFSETQ. CDR3 length: 14 residues. The CDR3 DNA reads as TGCGCCAGCAGCGGGATAGCGGGGGCCTACGAGCAGTACTTC. Amino acids: CASSGIAGAYEQYF.

This clone was seen a few times. The J gene is TRBJ2-2, the V gene TRBV5-1, with TRBD1 as a possible D gene (6 bases). The CDR3 has 15 residues. The V end lost 0 bases, the J end lost 5 bases, and 11 bases lay between the germline ends. The germline V gene has CDR1 SGHRS and CDR2 YFSETQ. The chain's CDR3 is CASSLDGGPTGELFF. The CDR3 bases are TGCGCCAGCAGCTTGGATGGGGGCCCTACCGGGGAGCTGTTTTTT.

This clone was recorded a few times. The chain has TRBV4-2 and TRBJ2-3; TRBD2 agrees at 9 bases. Germline CDR1 is LGHNA and CDR2 is YNFKEQ. The V and J ends lost 1 base and 1 base, in that order; junction bases with no gene match: 6. The CDR3 spans 17 residues. The CDR3 sequence: CASSQGGAGGRTDTQYF. CDR3 DNA sequence: TGTGCCAGCAGCCAAGGAGGAGCGGGGGGCCGCACAGATACGCAGTATTTT.

The V gene is TRBV6-1, the J gene TRBJ1-6, with D hard to call. The CDR3 totals 17 residues. V shed 2 bases and J shed 0 bases, with 11 bases lying between them. Germline CDR1 MNHNS, CDR2 SASEGT. The CDR3: CASSEWEKISYNSPLHF. The CDR3 DNA follows: TGTGCCAGCAGTGAATGGGAGAAAATCTCCTATAATTCACCCCTCCACTTT.

The CDR3: CASNQQGAGNTIYF. CDR3 DNA: TGTGCCAGCAACCAACAGGGGGCTGGAAACACCATATATTTT. This chain uses TRBV7-9 with TRBJ1-3; TRBD1 matches 8 bases. The CDR3 spans 14 residues. Germline lookup yields CDR1 SEHNR and CDR2 FQNEAQ (reference sequence). The ends lost 7 bases at V and 2 bases at J; junction bases unmatched: 4.

V and J are TRBV18 and TRBJ2-7; TRBD1 might be the D (7 bases). The V gene's germline CDR1 is KGHSH and CDR2 LQKENI. CDR3 length: 15 residues. Deletions cut 3 bases from V and 0 bases from J, with 12 bases between. The CDR3 spells CASSPPGGISYEQYF. CDR3 DNA sequence: TGTGCCAGCTCACCCCCAGGGGGGATCTCCTACGAGCAGTACTTC.

Details on this clone: The sample holds other DNA sequences that translate to the same CDR3. This sequence joins TRBV11-1 and TRBJ2-5; a possible D gene is TRBD2 (6 bases). The CDR3 covers 13 residues. Germline V CDR1 and CDR2: SGHAT, FQDESV (reference sequence). V gave up 4 bases and J gave up 4 bases, with 10 bases separating them. The CDR3 here is CASSSGLAETQYF. CDR3 DNA: TGTGCCAGCAGCTCGGGACTCGCAGAGACCCAGTACTTC.

The chain recombines TRBV5-6 with TRBJ2-3, with TRBD2 identical over 8 bases. Germline V gene lookup returns CDR1 SGHDT and CDR2 YYEEEE. The V gene end was trimmed by 1 base and the J gene end by 3 bases; junction bases not matched to a gene: 4. The CDR3 is made up of 15 amino acids. CDR3 nucleotide sequence: TGTGCCAGCAGCTTGTTGACTAGCGAAACAGATACGCAGTATTTT. Its protein product is CASSLLTSETDTQYF.

The chain links TRBV28 to TRBJ1-6, with D possibly matching TRBD1 (6 bases). Trimming removed 6 bases from V and 7 bases from J, with 10 bases in between. Germline CDR1 is MDHEN and CDR2 is SYDVKM. The CDR3 is 13 residues long. CDR3 loop: CASRNRANSPLHF. CDR3 nucleotide sequence: TGTGCCAGCAGAAACAGGGCGAATTCACCCCTCCACTTT.

The genes are TRBV7-9 and TRBJ1-2; D may be TRBD1 (6 bases). Trimming pared 4 bases from V and 12 bases from J, leaving 12 bases between. Germline CDR1 is SEHNR and CDR2 is FQNEAQ (reference sequence). The CDR3 loop spans 11 amino acids. The CDR3 reads CASSSGGHHTF. The CDR3 DNA sequence: TGTGCCAGCAGCTCCGGGGGGCACCACACCTTC.

V gene TRBV28 combines with J gene TRBJ1-1; D possibly corresponds to TRBD1 (6 bases). The CDR3 has 13 residues. Germline CDR1 is MDHEN and CDR2 is SYDVKM. Trimming left V 6 bases short and J 8 bases short, with 16 bases between. This CDR3 is CASRKTGSSEAFF. The CDR3 nucleotides read TGTGCCAGCAGAAAAACAGGGTCTTCCGAAGCTTTCTTT.

Only one count was recorded for this clone. The chain employs TRBV7-2 and TRBJ1-1, with D uncertain. Germline CDR1 reads SGHTA; CDR2 reads FQGNSA. Trimming pared 7 bases from V and 1 base from J, leaving 10 bases between. The CDR3 extends over 13 amino acids. CDR3 in amino acids: CASTLQRNTEAFF. The CDR3 nucleotides read TGTGCCAGCACCCTACAGAGGAACACTGAAGCTTTCTTT.

The chain has TRBV7-6 and TRBJ2-3; D is possibly TRBD1 (5 bases). The V gene lost 3 bases and the J gene lost 1 base, with 8 bases spanning the gap. This CDR3 is 14 amino acids long. CDR1 and CDR2 (germline): SGHVS, FNYEAQ. In DNA, the CDR3 is TGTGCCAGCAGCTTGGTGACAGGCACAGATACGCAGTATTTT. Translating gives CASSLVTGTDTQYF.

The gene calls are TRBV6-5 and TRBJ1-2; TRBD1 matches 9 bases. From germline, CDR1 is MNHEY and CDR2 SVGAGI. There are 15 residues in the CDR3. With 6 bases clipped from V and 1 base from J, the junction kept 6 bases outside the gene matches. CDR3 sequence reads: CASSADRGGNYGYTF. CDR3 DNA: TGTGCCAGCAGCGCGGACAGGGGCGGTAACTATGGCTACACCTTC.

This clone was detected only once. This chain connects TRBV19 to TRBJ1-5; D perhaps matches TRBD1 (6 bases). Per germline, CDR1 LNHDA and CDR2 SQIVND (reference sequence). Between the trimmed V and J ends, which lost 4 bases and 6 bases, there was a span of 7 bases. There are 12 residues in the CDR3. The CDR3 sequence: CASSKGGQPQHF. CDR3 bases: TGTGCCAGTAGTAAAGGGGGTCAGCCCCAGCATTTT.

The chain couples TRBV30 to TRBJ2-3; tentative D call: TRBD1 (6 bases). The CDR3 is made up of 12 amino acids. CDR1 GTSNPN and CDR2 SVGIG come from the germline V gene (reference sequence). V was clipped by 5 bases and J by 3 bases, with 9 bases between them. CDR3 region: CAWGTGTDTQYF. The CDR3 bases are TGTGCCTGGGGTACAGGGACAGATACGCAGTATTTT.

V usage is TRBV5-4 and J usage is TRBJ2-3; the match to TRBD2 covers 10 bases. Germline V gene lookup returns CDR1 SGHNT and CDR2 YYREEE (reference sequence). The CDR3 is 18 residues long. Trimming cost V 0 bases and J 0 bases; bases outside gene matches: 7. The CDR3, as DNA: TGTGCCAGCAGCTTGGGGGCTAGCGGGGGCCTTAGCACAGATACGCAGTATTTT. Amino acid sequence: CASSLGASGGLSTDTQYF.

This clone has more than one count but fewer than ten. The chain is built from TRBV30 and TRBJ2-2, with TRBD1 as a possible D gene (6 bases). Germline CDR1 GTSNPN, CDR2 SVGIG (reference sequence). The CDR3 spans 18 residues. The V end was cut by 0 bases, the J end by 2 bases, with 19 bases between. CDR3 coding DNA: TGTGCCTGGAGTGTACTTTTTACGGAACAGGGCAACACCGGGGAGCTGTTTTTT. Protein product: CAWSVLFTEQGNTGELFF.

The chain joins TRBV5-6 to TRBJ1-2; D might be TRBD1 (6 bases). The V end lost 3 bases, the J end lost 7 bases, and 16 bases lay between the germline ends. Germline loops: CDR1 SGHDT, CDR2 YYEEEE. The CDR3 covers 14 residues. CDR3 region: CASSSYRAEGGYTF. The CDR3 coding sequence is TGTGCCAGCAGCTCCTACAGGGCAGAGGGTGGCTACACCTTC.

This chain joins TRBV6-5 and TRBJ1-5; D gene uncertain. CDR1 and CDR2 from the germline V gene are MNHEY and SVGAGI. The CDR3 covers 14 residues. Trimming pared 4 bases from V and 3 bases from J, leaving 10 bases between. The CDR3 loop is CASSSNSINQPQHF. Written as DNA, the CDR3 is TGTGCCAGCAGTTCGAACAGCATCAATCAGCCCCAGCATTTT.

The V call is TRBV29-1, the J call TRBJ1-1; D is perhaps TRBD1 (6 bases). The germline CDR1 and CDR2 sequences are SQVTM and ANQGSEA. This CDR3 region has 13 residues. V dropped 6 bases and J dropped 1 base, with 12 bases sitting between them. The CDR3 nucleotides are TGCAGCGTAGATGCACAGGGGAACACTGAAGCTTTCTTT. Its translation: CSVDAQGNTEAFF.

V is TRBV4-1 and J is TRBJ1-1; possible D gene TRBD1, 5 bases. The CDR3 is 15 residues long. The germline CDR1 and CDR2 sequences are MGHRA and YSYEKL. V lost 0 bases, J lost 0 bases, and 8 bases lay in between. CDR3 sequence (DNA): TGCGCCAGCAGCCAAGATCAAGGGGTGAACACTGAAGCTTTCTTT. It specifies CASSQDQGVNTEAFF.

This clone was recorded a few times. The gene calls are TRBV5-1 and TRBJ2-7, with a possible D match to TRBD2 (5 bases). Trimming left V 7 bases short and J 0 bases short, with 11 bases between. CDR3 size: 13 residues. The germline V gene encodes CDR1 SGHRS and CDR2 YFSETQ. The chain's CDR3 is CASGLGSSYEQYF. CDR3 DNA sequence: TGCGCCAGCGGTCTAGGGAGCTCCTACGAGCAGTACTTC.

The chain employs TRBV25-1 and TRBJ2-1; TRBD2 agrees at 9 bases. Per germline, CDR1 MGHDK and CDR2 SYGVNS. The junction had 7 bases not matched to a gene; V was cut back by 3 bases and J by 1 base. The CDR3 is 17 residues long. CDR3: CASSDPGGGASYNEQFF. The CDR3 DNA follows: TGTGCCAGCAGTGATCCCGGCGGGGGGGCATCCTACAATGAGCAGTTCTTC.